This T cell receptor beta chain was recorded in a study of blood T cell repertoires in COVID-19. Per the original methods: Reference gene primer amplification gave nucleated cell count estimates. Produced via immunoSEQ multiplex PCR; TCRdb's table is partial and in-frame only. V and J calls and clone size follow that table, whereas D and trimming were derived from the DNA. The sample holds some 170,000 clones, around 77% seen once. Germline assignment: CDR1 SGHNT and CDR2 YENEEA. V dropped 6 bases and J dropped 6; count of bases not matched to a gene: 6. The CDR3 is made up of 13 amino acids. This receptor was identified in a man in his 70s with acute or convalescent COVID-19. The chain has TRBV11-3 and TRBJ2-3; 7 positions match TRBD1. The source material was peripheral blood. CDR3 sequence reads: CASRHDREDTQYF. Here the CDR3 DNA reads TGTGCCAGCAGACATGACAGGGAGGATACGCAGTATTTT.